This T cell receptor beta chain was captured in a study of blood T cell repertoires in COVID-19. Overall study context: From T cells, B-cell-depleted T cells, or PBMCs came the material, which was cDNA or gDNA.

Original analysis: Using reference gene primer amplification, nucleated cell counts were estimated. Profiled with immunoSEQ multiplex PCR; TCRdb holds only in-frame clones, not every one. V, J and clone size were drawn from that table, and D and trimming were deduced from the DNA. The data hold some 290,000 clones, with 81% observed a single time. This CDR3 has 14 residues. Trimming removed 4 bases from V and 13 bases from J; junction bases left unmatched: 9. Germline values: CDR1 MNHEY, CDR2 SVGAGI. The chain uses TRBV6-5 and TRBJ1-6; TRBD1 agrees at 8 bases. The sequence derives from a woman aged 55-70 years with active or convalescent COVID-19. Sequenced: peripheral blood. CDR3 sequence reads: CASSSSRGLSPLHF. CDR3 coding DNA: TGTGCCAGCAGTTCCTCCAGGGGGCTAAGTCCCCTCCACTTT.